This entry is about one TCR beta chain. This clone was recorded only once. Its antigen remains undetermined. No much larger clone exists at a distance of one base, and base qualities are not known. The record originates from a study of blood T cell repertoires in COVID-19 (dated by TCRdb to 2020 to 2021). For context, the study as a whole: Samples from collaborators originated in the United States, Italy and Spain and spanned both the acute and convalescent phases of COVID-19. The material from the prospective study consisted of cDNA or gDNA derived from T cells, B-cell-depleted T cells, or PBMCs. Subjects who had been exposed to COVID-19, were actively infected with it, or had recovered from it provided the deeply sampled blood TCRbeta repertoires that made up the dataset. The repertoires were made available in a free public database intended to serve as a resource for research on the immune response to SARS-CoV-2. Samples came from the ongoing ImmuneRACE study (first 160 participants) plus 1,254 subjects from 6 global collaborators. Nearly every sample came with metadata listing a de-identified subject ID, COVID-19 status, age in years and sex. HLA class I and class II types, where available, came from metadata supplied by the sample provider rather than from assay-based typing. Overall study outcomes, separate from this receptor: The amount of clinical and demographic metadata varied by source and participant and was provided uncurated.

TCRbeta CDR3 regions were amplified from genomic DNA using the immunoSEQ Assay, a bias-controlled multiplex PCR. As for the original processing: Within the assay, amplification of reference gene primers was used to estimate how many nucleated cells each sample contained. To quantify the absolute abundance of each unique TCRbeta CDR3 rearrangement, sequence reads were collapsed and filtered. For each sample, productive Simpson clonality was calculated by taking the square root of Simpson's diversity index across productive rearrangements. Sourced from immuneACCESS, this table was stored by TCRdb with only in-frame sequences that have V and J called. A share of the clones is absent; for the studies checked, an unresolved V gene accounts for under half, and the remainder has no known explanation. V and J calls and clone size are given by that table; D and trimming were obtained from the DNA. The sample profile shows around 250,000 clones; about 90% of them were found once. The ten largest clones capture around 5.9% of the sample.

Based on the germline V gene, the CDR1 and CDR2 sequences are MGHDK and SYGVNS. Relative to germline, V is missing 6 bases and J is missing 2 bases, with 2 bases of the junction outside any gene match. Reading from cysteine to phenylalanine, the CDR3 counts 13 amino acids. Left in the record is the CDR3 DNA by itself, 39 bases read in frame from the first base. Whole blood was collected in K2EDTA tubes by collaborating institutions according to the institutions' own protocols. Collaborator samples were shipped for TCRbeta analysis as frozen whole blood, isolated PBMCs, or DNA extracted from either sample type.

This receptor was identified in a man in his sixties with acute or convalescent COVID-19. The rearrangement joined TRBV25-1 to TRBJ2-7, with TRBD1 matching 9 junction bases. Sequenced sample: peripheral blood. The DNA sequence follows: TGTGCCAGCAGGGGACAGGGAACCTACGAGCAGTACTTC. This translates into CASRGQGTYEQYF.